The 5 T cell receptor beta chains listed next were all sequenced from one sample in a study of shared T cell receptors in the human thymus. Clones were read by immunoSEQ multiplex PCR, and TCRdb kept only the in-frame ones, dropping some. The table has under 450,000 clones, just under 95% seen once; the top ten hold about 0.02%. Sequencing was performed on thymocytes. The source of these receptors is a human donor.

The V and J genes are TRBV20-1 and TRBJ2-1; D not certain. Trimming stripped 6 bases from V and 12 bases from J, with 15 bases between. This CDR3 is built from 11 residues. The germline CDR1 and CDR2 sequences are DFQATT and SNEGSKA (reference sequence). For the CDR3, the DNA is TGCAGTGCCCACGAGAAGGGTGGGCAGTTCTTC. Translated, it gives CSAHEKGGQFF.

This CDR3 reads CANPRGGRPPNEQFF. CDR3 coding DNA: TGTGCCAACCCACGAGGAGGGAGGCCCCCCAATGAGCAGTTCTTC. The chain combines TRBV6-6 with TRBJ2-1, with TRBD2 as a possible D gene (6 bases). This CDR3 spans 15 amino acids. Between the trimmed V and J ends, which lost 10 bases and 6 bases, there was a span of 22 bases. CDR1 and CDR2 from the germline V gene are MNHNY and SVGAGI (reference sequence).

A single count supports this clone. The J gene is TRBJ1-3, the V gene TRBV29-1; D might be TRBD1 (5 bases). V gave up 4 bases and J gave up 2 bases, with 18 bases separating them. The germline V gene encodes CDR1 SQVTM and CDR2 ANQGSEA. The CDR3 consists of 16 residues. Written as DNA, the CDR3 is TGCAGCGTTGTAAGGGGTGGCGCAGGTACTGGAAACACCATATATTTT. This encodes CSVVRGGAGTGNTIYF.

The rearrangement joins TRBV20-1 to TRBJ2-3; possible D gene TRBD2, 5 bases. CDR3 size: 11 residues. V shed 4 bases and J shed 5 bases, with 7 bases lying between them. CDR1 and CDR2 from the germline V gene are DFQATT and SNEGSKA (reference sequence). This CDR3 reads CSANSGDTQYF. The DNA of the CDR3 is TGCAGTGCTAACAGCGGAGATACGCAGTATTTT.

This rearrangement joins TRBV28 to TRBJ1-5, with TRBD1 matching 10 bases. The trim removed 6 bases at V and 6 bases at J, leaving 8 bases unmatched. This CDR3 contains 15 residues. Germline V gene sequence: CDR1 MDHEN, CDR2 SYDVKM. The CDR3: CASSGDRGISQPQHF. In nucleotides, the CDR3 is TGTGCCAGCAGCGGGGACAGGGGAATCTCTCAGCCCCAGCATTTT.